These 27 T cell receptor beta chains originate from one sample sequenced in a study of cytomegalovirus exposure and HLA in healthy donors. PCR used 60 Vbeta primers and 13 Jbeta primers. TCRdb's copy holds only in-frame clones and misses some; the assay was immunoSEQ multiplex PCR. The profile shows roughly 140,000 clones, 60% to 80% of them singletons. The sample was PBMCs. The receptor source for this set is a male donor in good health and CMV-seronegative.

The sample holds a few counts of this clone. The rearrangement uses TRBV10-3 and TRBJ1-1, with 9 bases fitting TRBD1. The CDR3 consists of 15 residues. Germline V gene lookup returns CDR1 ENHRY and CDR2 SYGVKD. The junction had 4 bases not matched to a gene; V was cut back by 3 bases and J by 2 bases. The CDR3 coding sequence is TGTGCCATCAGTGAAATGGGACAGGGTAACACTGAAGCTTTCTTT. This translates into CAISEMGQGNTEAFF.

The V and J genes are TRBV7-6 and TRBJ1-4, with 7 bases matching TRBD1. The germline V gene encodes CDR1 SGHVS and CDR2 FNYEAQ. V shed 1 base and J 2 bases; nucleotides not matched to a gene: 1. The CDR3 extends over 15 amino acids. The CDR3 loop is CASSLGTGTNEKLFF. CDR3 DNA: TGTGCCAGCAGCTTAGGGACAGGTACTAATGAAAAACTGTTTTTT.

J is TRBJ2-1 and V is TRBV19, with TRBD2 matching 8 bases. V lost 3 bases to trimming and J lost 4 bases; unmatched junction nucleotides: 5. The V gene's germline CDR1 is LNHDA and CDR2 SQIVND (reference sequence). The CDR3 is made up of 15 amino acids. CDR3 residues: CASSIIAGHYNEQFF. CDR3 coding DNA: TGTGCCAGTAGTATTATAGCGGGGCATTACAATGAGCAGTTCTTC. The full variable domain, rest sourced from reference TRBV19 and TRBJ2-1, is DGGITQSPKYLFRKEGQNVTLSCEQNLNHDAMYWYRQDPGQGLRLIYYSQIVNDFQKGDIAEGYSVSREKKESFPLTVTSAQKNPTAFYLCASSIIAGHYNEQFFGPGTRLTVL.

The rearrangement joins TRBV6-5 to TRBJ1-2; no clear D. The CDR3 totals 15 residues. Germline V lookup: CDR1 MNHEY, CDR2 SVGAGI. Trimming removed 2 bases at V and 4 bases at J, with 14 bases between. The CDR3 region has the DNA TGTGCCAGCAGTTACAGTCCAGCGTACTCCTATGGCTACACCTTC. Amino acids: CASSYSPAYSYGYTF.

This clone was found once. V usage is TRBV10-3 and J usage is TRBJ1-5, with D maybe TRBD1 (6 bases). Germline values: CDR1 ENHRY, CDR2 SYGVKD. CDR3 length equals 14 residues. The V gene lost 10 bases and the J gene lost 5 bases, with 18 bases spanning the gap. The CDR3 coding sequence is TGTGCCACCAGGATATCCGGGACACATCAGCCCCAGCATTTT. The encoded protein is CATRISGTHQPQHF.

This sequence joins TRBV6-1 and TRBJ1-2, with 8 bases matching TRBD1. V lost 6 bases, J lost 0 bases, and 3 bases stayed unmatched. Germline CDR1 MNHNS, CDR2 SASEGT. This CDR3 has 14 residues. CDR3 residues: CASRDRVANYGYTF. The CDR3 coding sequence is TGTGCCAGCAGGGACAGGGTCGCTAACTATGGCTACACCTTC.

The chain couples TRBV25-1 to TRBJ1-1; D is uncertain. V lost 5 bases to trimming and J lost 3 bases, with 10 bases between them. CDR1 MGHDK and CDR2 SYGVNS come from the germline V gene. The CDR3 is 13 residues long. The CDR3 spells CASSHTRYTEAFF. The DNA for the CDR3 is TGTGCCAGCAGTCACACCAGGTACACTGAAGCTTTCTTT.

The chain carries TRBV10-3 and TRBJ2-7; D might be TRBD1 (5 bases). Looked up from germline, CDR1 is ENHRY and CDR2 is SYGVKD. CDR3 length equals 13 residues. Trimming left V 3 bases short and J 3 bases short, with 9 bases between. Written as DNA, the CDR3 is TGTGCCATCAGTGAAGGACATAACTACGAGCAGTACTTC. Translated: CAISEGHNYEQYF.

CDR3: CASSEVRPSSYEQYF. The DNA for the CDR3 is TGTGCCAGCAGTGAAGTCAGGCCGTCCTCCTACGAGCAGTACTTC. This sequence joins TRBV2 and TRBJ2-5, with unresolved D. Judging by the DNA end, TRBJ2-7 fits better; the J call may be wrong. The germline gives CDR1 SNHLY, CDR2 FYNNEI. The CDR3 runs 15 residues.

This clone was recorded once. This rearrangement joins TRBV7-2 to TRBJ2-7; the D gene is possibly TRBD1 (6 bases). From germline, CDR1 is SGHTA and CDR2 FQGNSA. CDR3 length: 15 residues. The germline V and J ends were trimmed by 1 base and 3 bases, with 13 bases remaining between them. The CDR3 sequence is CASSLVRTELYEQYF. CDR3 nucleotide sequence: TGTGCCAGCAGCTTAGTGCGGACAGAACTCTACGAGCAGTACTTC. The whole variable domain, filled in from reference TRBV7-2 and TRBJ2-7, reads GAGVSQSPSNKVTEKGKDVELRCDPISGHTALYWYRQSLGQGLEFLIYFQGNSAPDKSGLPSDRFSAERTGGSVSTLTIQRTQQEDSAVYLCASSLVRTELYEQYFGPGTRLTVT.

The CDR3 bases are TGTGCCAGCAGCTTGGTAGGGGTTGTCGGGGAGCTGTTTTTT. Translation gives CASSLVGVVGELFF. J is TRBJ2-2 and V is TRBV7-2; tentative D call: TRBD1 (5 bases). The CDR3 runs 14 residues. The V end was cut by 3 bases, the J end by 7 bases, with 12 bases between. Germline V lookup: CDR1 SGHTA, CDR2 FQGNSA.

The CDR3 nucleotides read TGCGCCAGCAGCTCCACATCAGCGGAGACCCAGTACTTC. The encoded protein is CASSSTSAETQYF. V gene TRBV5-1 combines with J gene TRBJ2-5; no firm D call. Looked up from germline, CDR1 is SGHRS and CDR2 is YFSETQ. The V and J ends lost 3 bases and 5 bases respectively, with 11 bases between them. The CDR3 has 13 residues.

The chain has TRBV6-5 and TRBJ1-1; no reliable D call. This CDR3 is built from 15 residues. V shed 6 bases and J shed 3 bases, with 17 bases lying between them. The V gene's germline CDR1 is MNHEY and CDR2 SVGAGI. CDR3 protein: CASSKRLRGDTEAFF. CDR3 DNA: TGTGCCAGCAGCAAACGTCTACGCGGGGACACTGAAGCTTTCTTT.

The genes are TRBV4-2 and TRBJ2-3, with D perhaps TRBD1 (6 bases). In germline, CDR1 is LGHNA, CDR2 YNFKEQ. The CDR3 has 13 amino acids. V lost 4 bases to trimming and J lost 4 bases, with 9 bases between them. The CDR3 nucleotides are TGTGCCAGCAGCCGAGACAGGCCAGATACGCAGTATTTT. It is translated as CASSRDRPDTQYF.

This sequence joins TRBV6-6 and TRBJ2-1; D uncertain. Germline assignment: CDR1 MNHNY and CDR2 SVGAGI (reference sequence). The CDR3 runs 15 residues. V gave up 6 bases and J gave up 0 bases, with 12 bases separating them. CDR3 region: CASSSDTHSYNEQFF. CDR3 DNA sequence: TGTGCCAGCAGCTCCGACACACACTCCTACAATGAGCAGTTCTTC.

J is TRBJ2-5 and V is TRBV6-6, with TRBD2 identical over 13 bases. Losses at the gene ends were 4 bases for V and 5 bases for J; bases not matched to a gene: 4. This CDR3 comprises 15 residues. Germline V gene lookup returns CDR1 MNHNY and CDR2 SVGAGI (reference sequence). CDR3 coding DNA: TGTGCCAGCAGTTCGGGACTAGCGGGACCGGAGACCCAGTACTTC. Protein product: CASSSGLAGPETQYF.

For the CDR3, the DNA is TGTGCCAGCAGTGCCACAGGGATTACGGGTGGCTACACCTTC. Translating gives CASSATGITGGYTF. The J gene is TRBJ1-2, the V gene TRBV27, with a weak D call TRBD1 (6 bases). The V end was cut by 5 bases, the J end by 7 bases, with 17 bases between. Germline V lookup: CDR1 MNHEY, CDR2 SMNVEV (reference sequence). The CDR3 is 14 residues long.

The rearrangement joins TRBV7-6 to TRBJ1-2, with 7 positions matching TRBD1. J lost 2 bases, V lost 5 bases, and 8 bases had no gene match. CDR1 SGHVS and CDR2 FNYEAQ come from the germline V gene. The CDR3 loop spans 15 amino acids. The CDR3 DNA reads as TGTGCCAGCAGCCTGGGACAGACAGGAAACTATGGCTACACCTTC. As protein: CASSLGQTGNYGYTF.

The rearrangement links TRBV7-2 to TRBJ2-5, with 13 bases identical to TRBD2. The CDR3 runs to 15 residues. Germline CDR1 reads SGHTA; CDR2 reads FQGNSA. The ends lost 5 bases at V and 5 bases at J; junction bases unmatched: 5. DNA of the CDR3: TGTGCCAGCAGCCCACTAGCGGGGGGGCTGGAGACCCAGTACTTC. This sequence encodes CASSPLAGGLETQYF.

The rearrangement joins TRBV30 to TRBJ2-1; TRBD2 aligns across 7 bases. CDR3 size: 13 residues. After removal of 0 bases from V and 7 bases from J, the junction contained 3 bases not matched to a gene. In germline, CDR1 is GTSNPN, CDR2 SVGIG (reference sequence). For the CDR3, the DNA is TGTGCCTGGAGTGTATGGGGGGGGAATGAGCAGTTCTTC. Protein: CAWSVWGGNEQFF. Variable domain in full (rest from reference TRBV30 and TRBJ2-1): SQTIHQWPATLVQPVGSPLSLECTVEGTSNPNLYWYRQAAGRGLQLLFYSVGIGQISSEVPQNLSASRPQDRQFILSSKKLLLSDSGFYLCAWSVWGGNEQFFGPGTRLTVL.

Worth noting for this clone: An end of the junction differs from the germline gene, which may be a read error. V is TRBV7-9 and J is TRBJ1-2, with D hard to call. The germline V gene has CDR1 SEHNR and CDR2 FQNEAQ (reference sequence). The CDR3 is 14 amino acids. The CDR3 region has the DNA TGTTCCAGCAGCTTAGTCGAGTCCGTCTATGGCTACACCTTC. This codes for CSSSLVESVYGYTF.

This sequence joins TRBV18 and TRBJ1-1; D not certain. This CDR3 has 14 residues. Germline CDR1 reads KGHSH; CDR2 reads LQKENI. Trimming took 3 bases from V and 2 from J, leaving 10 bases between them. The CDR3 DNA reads TGTGCCAGCTCACCCACATCGGGTAACACTGAAGCTTTCTTT. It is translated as CASSPTSGNTEAFF.

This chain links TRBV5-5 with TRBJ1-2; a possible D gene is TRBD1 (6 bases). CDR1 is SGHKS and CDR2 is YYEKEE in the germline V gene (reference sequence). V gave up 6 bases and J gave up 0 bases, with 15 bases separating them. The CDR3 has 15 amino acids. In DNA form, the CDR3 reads TGTGCCAGCACCCTGAACGCAGGGGCTAACTATGGCTACACCTTC. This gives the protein CASTLNAGANYGYTF.

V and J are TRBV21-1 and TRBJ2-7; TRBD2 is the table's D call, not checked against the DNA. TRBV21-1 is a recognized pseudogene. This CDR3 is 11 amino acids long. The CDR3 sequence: CATYAGVEQYF. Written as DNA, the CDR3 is TGTGCCACCTACGCCGGGGTGGAGCAGTACTTC.

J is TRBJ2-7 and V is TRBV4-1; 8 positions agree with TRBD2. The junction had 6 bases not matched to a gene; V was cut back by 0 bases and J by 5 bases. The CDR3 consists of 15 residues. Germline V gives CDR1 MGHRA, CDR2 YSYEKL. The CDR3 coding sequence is TGCGCCAGCAGCCAAGAGTCAGCGGGAGCCCACGAGCAGTACTTC. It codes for CASSQESAGAHEQYF.

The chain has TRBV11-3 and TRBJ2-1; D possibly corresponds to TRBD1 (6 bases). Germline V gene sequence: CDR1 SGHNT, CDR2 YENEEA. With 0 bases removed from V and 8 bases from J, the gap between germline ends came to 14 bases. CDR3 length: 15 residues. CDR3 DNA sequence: TGTGCCAGCAGCTTAGAAGCAGGGGTTAGGGATGAGCAGTTCTTC. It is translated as CASSLEAGVRDEQFF.

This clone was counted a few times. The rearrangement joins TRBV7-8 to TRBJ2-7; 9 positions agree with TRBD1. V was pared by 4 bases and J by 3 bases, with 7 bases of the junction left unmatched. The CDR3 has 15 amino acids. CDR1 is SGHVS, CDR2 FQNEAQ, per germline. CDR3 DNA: TGTGCCAGCAGCTCCCAAGGGACAGGGATCTACGAGCAGTACTTC. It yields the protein CASSSQGTGIYEQYF.